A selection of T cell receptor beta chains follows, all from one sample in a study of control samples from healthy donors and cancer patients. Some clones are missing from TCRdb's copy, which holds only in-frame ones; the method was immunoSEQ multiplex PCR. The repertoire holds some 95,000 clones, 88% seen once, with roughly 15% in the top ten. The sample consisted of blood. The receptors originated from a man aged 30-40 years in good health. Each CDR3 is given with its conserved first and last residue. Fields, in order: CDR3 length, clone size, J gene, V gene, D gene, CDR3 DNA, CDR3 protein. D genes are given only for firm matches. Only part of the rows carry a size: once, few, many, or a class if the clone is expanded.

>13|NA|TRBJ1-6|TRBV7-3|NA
TGTGCCAGCAGCAAAGGAGTGGATTCACCCCTCCACTTT
CASSKGVDSPLHF
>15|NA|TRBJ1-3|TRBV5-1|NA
TGCGCCAGCAGCCCCGGGTCCGCCTCTGGAAACACCATATATTTT
CASSPGSASGNTIYF
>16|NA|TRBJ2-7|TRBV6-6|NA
TGTGCCAGCAGTTACTCGATAGTCTTACCCACCTACGAGCAGTACTTC
CASSYSIVLPTYEQYF
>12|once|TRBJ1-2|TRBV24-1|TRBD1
TGTGCCACCAGGGACAGGGGGTATGGCTACACCTTC
CATRDRGYGYTF
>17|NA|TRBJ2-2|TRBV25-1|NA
TGTGCCAGCAGCAAAGACCGGGGGAAAACATACACCGGGGAGCTGTTTTTT
CASSKDRGKTYTGELFF
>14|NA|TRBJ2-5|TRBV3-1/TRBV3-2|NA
TGTGCCAGCAGCCAAAACAAGGGGAGAGAGACCCAGTACTTC
CASSQNKGRETQYF
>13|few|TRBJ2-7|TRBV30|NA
TGTGCCTGGAGCAAAGTCGCTAGGGTCGAGCAGTACTTC
CAWSKVARVEQYF
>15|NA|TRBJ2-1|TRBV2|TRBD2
TGTGCCAGCAGTGAACTAGCGGGTTCCTACAATGAGCAGTTCTTC
CASSELAGSYNEQFF
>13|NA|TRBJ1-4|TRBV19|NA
TGTGCCACGGCCCGGGCCTACAATGAAAAACTGTTTTTT
CATARAYNEKLFF
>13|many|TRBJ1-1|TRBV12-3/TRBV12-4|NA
TGTGCCAGCAGACGGGATTGGGGCACTGAAGCTTTCTTT
CASRRDWGTEAFF
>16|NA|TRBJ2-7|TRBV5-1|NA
TGCGCCAGCAGCTTGCATCCAGGGTTAAGGCGGGACGAGCAGTACTTC
CASSLHPGLRRDEQYF
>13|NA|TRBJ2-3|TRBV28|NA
TGTGCCAGCAGCGCGTTAAGGCAGGGCGCGCAGTATTTT
CASSALRQGAQYF
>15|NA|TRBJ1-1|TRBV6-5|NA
TGTGCCAGCAGTTACGGGGCTGATCCGAACACTGAAGCTTTCTTT
CASSYGADPNTEAFF
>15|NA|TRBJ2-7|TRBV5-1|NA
TGCGCCAGCAGCAACAACGAAGTAGGGACGTACGAGCAGTACTTC
CASSNNEVGTYEQYF
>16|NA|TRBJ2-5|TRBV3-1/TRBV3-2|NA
TGTGCCAGCAGCCCTACCAGCGGAGGCAGGAGCCAGACCCAGTACTTC
CASSPTSGGRSQTQYF
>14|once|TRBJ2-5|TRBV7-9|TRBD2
TGTGCCAGCAGCCTCAGTAGCGGGAGAGAGACCCAGTACTTC
CASSLSSGRETQYF
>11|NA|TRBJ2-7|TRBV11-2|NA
TGTGCCAGCAGCCCCATTGCCGAGCAGTACTTC
CASSPIAEQYF
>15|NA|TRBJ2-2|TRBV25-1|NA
TGTGCCAGCAGTGCTTCCACGGGGACCACCGGGGAGCTGTTTTTT
CASSASTGTTGELFF
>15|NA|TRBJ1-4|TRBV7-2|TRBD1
TGTGCCAGCAGCTTTACGGGACAGGGAGGTGAAAAACTGTTTTTT
CASSFTGQGGEKLFF
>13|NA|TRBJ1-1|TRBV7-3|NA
TGTGCCAGCAGCTTACACCAGAACACTGAAGCTTTCTTT
CASSLHQNTEAFF
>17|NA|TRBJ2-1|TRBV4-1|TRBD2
TGCGCCAGCAGCCAAGATGGAGGACTAGCGGGAGTACTTGAGCAGTTCTTC
CASSQDGGLAGVLEQFF
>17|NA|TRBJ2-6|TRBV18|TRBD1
TGTGCCAGCTCCGGACAGGGACTCCGCTCTGGGGCCAACGTCCTGACTTTC
CASSGQGLRSGANVLTF
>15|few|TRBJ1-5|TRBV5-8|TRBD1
TGTGCCAGCAGCTCACAAGGACAGGTTGCTCAGCCCCAGCATTTT
CASSSQGQVAQPQHF
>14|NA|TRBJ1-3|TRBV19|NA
TGTGCCAGTAGAAAAGTTGGAACTGGAAACACCATATATTTT
CASRKVGTGNTIYF
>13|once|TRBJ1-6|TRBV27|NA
TGTGCCAGCAGTTTCCAGGCCTATTCACCCCTCCACTTT
CASSFQAYSPLHF
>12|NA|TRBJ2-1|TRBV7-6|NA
TGTGCCAGCAGCTTTGGACGGAATGAGCAGTTCTTC
CASSFGRNEQFF
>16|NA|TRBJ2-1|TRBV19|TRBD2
TGTGCCAGTAGTAATGATAACTGGGACTACTACAATGAGCAGTTCTTC
CASSNDNWDYYNEQFF
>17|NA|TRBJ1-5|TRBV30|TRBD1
TGTGCCTGGAGCTCGGACAGGGGTCCTTATAGCAATCAGCCCCAGCATTTT
CAWSSDRGPYSNQPQHF
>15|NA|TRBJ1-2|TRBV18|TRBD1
TGTGCCAGCTCACCCGGGGGGACAGAGAACTATGGCTACACCTTC
CASSPGGTENYGYTF
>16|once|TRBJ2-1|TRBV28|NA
TGTGCCAGCAGTGGTGCTAGCTTGCCCAACTACAATGAGCAGTTCTTC
CASSGASLPNYNEQFF
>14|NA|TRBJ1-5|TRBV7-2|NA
TGTGCCAGCAGCTTGGGACAACTCAATCAGCCCCAGCATTTT
CASSLGQLNQPQHF
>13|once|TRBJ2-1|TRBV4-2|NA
TGTGCCAGCAGCCAAGATGCGGGCAGGGAGCAGTTCTTC
CASSQDAGREQFF
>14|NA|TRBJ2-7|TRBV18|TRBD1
TGTGCCAGCTCCCCCGGGACAGGGGGCCACGAGCAGTACTTC
CASSPGTGGHEQYF
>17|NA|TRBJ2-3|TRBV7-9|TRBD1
TGTGCCAGCAGCCGGACCGACAGGGTTGGTAGCACAGATACGCAGTATTTT
CASSRTDRVGSTDTQYF
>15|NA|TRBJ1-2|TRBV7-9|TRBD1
TGTGCCAGCAGCCCGGACAGGAACGCTAACTATGGCTACACCTTC
CASSPDRNANYGYTF
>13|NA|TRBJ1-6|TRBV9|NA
TGTGCCAGCAGCGTAGTATCTAATTCACCCCTCCACTTT
CASSVVSNSPLHF
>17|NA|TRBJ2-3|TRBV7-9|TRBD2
TGTGCCAGCAGCACCGGCCGGACTAGCGGGAACACAGATACGCAGTATTTT
CASSTGRTSGNTDTQYF
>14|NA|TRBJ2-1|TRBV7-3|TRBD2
TGTGCCAGCAGCCAAGGACTAGAGTGGAGGCGGCAGTTCTTC
CASSQGLEWRRQFF
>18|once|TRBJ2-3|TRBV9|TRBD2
TGTGCCAGCAGCGCCCCGGGACTAGCGGGAGGGCTAGGGGATACGCAGTATTTT
CASSAPGLAGGLGDTQYF
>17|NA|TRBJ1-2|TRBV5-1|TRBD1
TGCGCCAGCAGCCCCCCGGACAGGGTGGAAACTAACTATGGCTACACCTTC
CASSPPDRVETNYGYTF
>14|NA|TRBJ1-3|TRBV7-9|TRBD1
TGTGCCAGCAGTATCTCTGACAGGGCGGACACCATATATTTT
CASSISDRADTIYF
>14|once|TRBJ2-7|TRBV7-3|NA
TGTGCCAGCAGCTTAGCCGGGCCAAGGGACGAGCAGTACTTC
CASSLAGPRDEQYF
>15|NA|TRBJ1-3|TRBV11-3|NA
TGTGCCAGCAGCCTCGGACGCCTCTCTGGAAACACCATATATTTT
CASSLGRLSGNTIYF
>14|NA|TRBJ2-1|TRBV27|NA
TGTGCCAGCAGAGGAAATGGACGAAGTGGTGAGCAGTTCTTC
CASRGNGRSGEQFF
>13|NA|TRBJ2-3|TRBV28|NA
TGTGCCAGCAGTTTACCTCAGCCAGATACGCAGTATTTT
CASSLPQPDTQYF
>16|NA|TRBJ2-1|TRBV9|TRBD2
TGTGCCAGCAGCGAGTCAGGGCTAGCGGGAGCTAATGAGCAGTTCTTC
CASSESGLAGANEQFF